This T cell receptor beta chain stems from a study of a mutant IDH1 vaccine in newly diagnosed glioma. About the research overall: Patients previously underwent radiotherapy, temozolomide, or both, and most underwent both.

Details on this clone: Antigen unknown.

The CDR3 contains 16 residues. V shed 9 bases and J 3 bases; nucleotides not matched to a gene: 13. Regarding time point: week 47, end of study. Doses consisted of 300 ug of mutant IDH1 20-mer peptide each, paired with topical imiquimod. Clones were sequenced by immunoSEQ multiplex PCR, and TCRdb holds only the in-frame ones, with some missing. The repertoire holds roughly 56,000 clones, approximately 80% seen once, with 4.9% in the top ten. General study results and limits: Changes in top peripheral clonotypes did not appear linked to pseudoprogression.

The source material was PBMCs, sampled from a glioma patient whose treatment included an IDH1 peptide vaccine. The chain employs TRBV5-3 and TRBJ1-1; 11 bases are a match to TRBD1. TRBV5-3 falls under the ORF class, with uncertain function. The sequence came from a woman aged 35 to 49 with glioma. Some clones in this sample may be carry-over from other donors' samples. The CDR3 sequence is CATYPSGQGADTEAFF. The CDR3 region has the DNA TGTGCCACCTACCCATCAGGACAGGGGGCGGACACTGAAGCTTTCTTT.